These 4 T cell receptor beta chains came from one sample sequenced in a study of regulatory T cells in long-lasting Graves disease. In building TCR beta libraries, iRepertoire HTBI primers were used together with Arm-PCR of CDR3 regions. TCRdb processed the multiplex PCR reads anew with MiXCR; each CDR3 protein has one entry. Of hundreds of thousands of distinct CDR3 sequences in the sample, around 15% were seen once. Time point meaning: newly diagnosed GD, antithyroid drugs for less than 3 months. PBMC RNA served as the TCR library source. Sequencing was performed on peripheral blood mononuclear cells (PBMCs), taken at new diagnosis, from a patient treated with antithyroid drugs. The receptors were gathered from a female donor with Graves disease.

In this sample, this clonotype turned up many times. The gene calls are TRBV28 and TRBJ1-2, with D perhaps matching TRBD1 (6 bases). The V end was cut by 4 bases, the J end by 0 bases, with 12 bases between. CDR3 length equals 15 residues. The germline V gene encodes CDR1 MDHEN and CDR2 SYDVKM. The CDR3 DNA follows: TGTGCCAGCAGTTCTACAGGGTTAGCTAACTATGGCTACACCTTC. This sequence encodes CASSSTGLANYGYTF.

This chain joins TRBV6-4 and TRBJ2-3, with D perhaps being TRBD1 or TRBD2 (5 bases each). Trimming cost V 0 bases and J 8 bases, with 12 bases left between them. The CDR3 totals 14 residues. Germline loops: CDR1 MRHNA, CDR2 SNTAGT. CDR3 DNA sequence: TGTGCCAGCAGTGACTCGGACGTGAGGGGTACGCAGTATTTT. It specifies CASSDSDVRGTQYF.

V usage is TRBV10-3 and J usage is TRBJ1-5; D uncertain. The V and J ends lost 10 bases and 5 bases respectively, with 12 bases between them. The CDR3 length is 12 residues. Germline V gene lookup returns CDR1 ENHRY and CDR2 SYGVKD. In DNA, the CDR3 is TGTGCCACGGGTCAACCGGATCAGCCCCAGCATTTT. Protein sequence: CATGQPDQPQHF.

This clonotype was seen repeatedly, ten times or more. This chain links TRBV20-1 with TRBJ2-1; D is ambiguous. CDR1 DFQATT and CDR2 SNEGSKA come from the germline V gene (reference sequence). The CDR3 consists of 15 residues. V lost 0 bases, J lost 0 bases, and 9 bases lay in between. CDR3 residues: CSARDPSSSYNEQFF. DNA for the CDR3: TGCAGTGCTAGAGATCCTTCGAGCTCCTACAATGAGCAGTTCTTC.